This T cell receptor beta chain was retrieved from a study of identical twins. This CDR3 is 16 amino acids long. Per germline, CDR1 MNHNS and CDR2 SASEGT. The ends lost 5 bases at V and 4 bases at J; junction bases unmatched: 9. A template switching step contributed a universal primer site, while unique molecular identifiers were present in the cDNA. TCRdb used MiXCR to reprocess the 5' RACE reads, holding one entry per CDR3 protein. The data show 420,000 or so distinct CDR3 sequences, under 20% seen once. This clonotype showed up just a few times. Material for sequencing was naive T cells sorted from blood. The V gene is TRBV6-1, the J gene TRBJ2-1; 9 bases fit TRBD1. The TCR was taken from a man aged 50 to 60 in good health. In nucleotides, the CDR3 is TGTGCCAGCAGTCCCCTCACAGGGGGCCTGTACAATGAGCAGTTCTTC. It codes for CASSPLTGGLYNEQFF.